The 9 T cell receptor beta chains listed next were all sequenced from one sample in a study of T cell changes during pregnancy in multiple sclerosis. Only in-frame clones appear in the TCRdb table, and some are missing; sequencing was by immunoSEQ multiplex PCR. The sample has about 30,000 clones; about 92% are singletons. This specimen consisted of CD8+ T cells from peripheral blood mononuclear cells, obtained before pregnancy. These receptor sequences come from a female donor with multiple sclerosis, enrolled in a pregnancy study.

This clone was observed once. The V call is TRBV30, the J call TRBJ2-2; D gene ambiguous. Germline CDR1 and CDR2: GTSNPN and SVGIG (reference sequence). The CDR3 spans 11 residues. V lost 5 bases and J 8 bases, leaving 9 bases between the germline ends. The CDR3 bases are TGTGCCTGGCCCCCCCTTGGGGAGCTGTTTTTT. As protein: CAWPPLGELFF.

The chain recombines TRBV6-1 with TRBJ1-4; D perhaps matches TRBD1 (5 bases). Per germline, CDR1 MNHNS and CDR2 SASEGT. The CDR3 extends over 14 amino acids. V was pared by 7 bases and J by 8 bases, with 17 bases between. The CDR3 spells CASKEGLWGEKLFF. Here the CDR3 DNA reads TGTGCCAGCAAAGAAGGCCTTTGGGGCGAAAAACTGTTTTTT.

The chain joins TRBV19 to TRBJ1-2; TRBD1 agrees at 7 bases. The V segment lost 3 bases and the J segment 5 bases; nucleotides outside the gene matches: 18. The V gene's germline CDR1 is LNHDA and CDR2 SQIVND (reference sequence). The CDR3 extends over 18 amino acids. CDR3 amino acids: CASSMEDRRRQLWYGYTF. The CDR3 bases are TGTGCCAGTAGTATGGAGGACAGGAGACGACAATTGTGGTATGGCTACACCTTC.

V and J are TRBV1 and TRBJ2-2; TRBD2, the table's D call, lacks a check against the DNA. TRBV1 is tagged as a pseudogene. This CDR3 is 19 amino acids long. The CDR3 region has the DNA TGCACCAGCAGCCAAGAGGGAGAGCGGGGCGCCCCAAACACCGGGGAGCTGTTTTTT. This encodes CTSSQEGERGAPNTGELFF.

The rearrangement joins TRBV10-2 to TRBJ1-1; tentatively, D is TRBD1 (5 bases). The V gene lost 8 bases and the J gene lost 6 bases, with 13 bases spanning the gap. CDR1 and CDR2 (germline): WSHSY, SAAADI. The length of the CDR3 is 12 residues. The CDR3: CASATGASEAFF. Written as DNA, the CDR3 is TGCGCCAGCGCTACAGGTGCGTCTGAAGCTTTCTTT.

The rearrangement uses TRBV27 and TRBJ2-7; TRBD1 might be the D (5 bases). Per the germline V gene, CDR1 is MNHEY and CDR2 is SMNVEV (reference sequence). Trimming left V 7 bases short and J 5 bases short, with 18 bases between. CDR3 size: 14 residues. The CDR3 loop reads CASTPDSLPHEQYF. CDR3 DNA sequence: TGTGCCAGCACTCCCGACAGCCTTCCCCACGAGCAGTACTTC.

This rearrangement joins TRBV7-3 to TRBJ1-1; D gene ambiguous. V lost 2 bases, J lost 10 bases, and 8 bases lay in between. The CDR3 spans 11 residues. From germline, CDR1 is SGHTA and CDR2 FQGTGA. CDR3 region: CASSLEFGAFF. The DNA for the CDR3 is TGTGCCAGCAGCTTAGAGTTTGGAGCTTTCTTT.

The J gene is TRBJ2-1, the V gene TRBV19, with 7 bases matching TRBD2. This CDR3 has 13 amino acids. V shed 7 bases and J 6 bases; nucleotides not matched to a gene: 6. Germline V CDR1 and CDR2: LNHDA, SQIVND (reference sequence). The CDR3: CASTETSRNEQFF. CDR3 DNA sequence: TGTGCCAGTACCGAGACTAGCCGCAATGAGCAGTTCTTC.

For the CDR3, the DNA is TGTGCCAGTAGACTAGCGGGAGGATTCGATGAGCAGTTCTTC. Protein product: CASRLAGGFDEQFF. The chain links TRBV19 to TRBJ2-1; TRBD2 matches 12 bases. There are 14 residues in the CDR3. Trimming removed 6 bases from V and 8 bases from J; junction bases left unmatched: 5. CDR1 LNHDA and CDR2 SQIVND come from the germline V gene (reference sequence).